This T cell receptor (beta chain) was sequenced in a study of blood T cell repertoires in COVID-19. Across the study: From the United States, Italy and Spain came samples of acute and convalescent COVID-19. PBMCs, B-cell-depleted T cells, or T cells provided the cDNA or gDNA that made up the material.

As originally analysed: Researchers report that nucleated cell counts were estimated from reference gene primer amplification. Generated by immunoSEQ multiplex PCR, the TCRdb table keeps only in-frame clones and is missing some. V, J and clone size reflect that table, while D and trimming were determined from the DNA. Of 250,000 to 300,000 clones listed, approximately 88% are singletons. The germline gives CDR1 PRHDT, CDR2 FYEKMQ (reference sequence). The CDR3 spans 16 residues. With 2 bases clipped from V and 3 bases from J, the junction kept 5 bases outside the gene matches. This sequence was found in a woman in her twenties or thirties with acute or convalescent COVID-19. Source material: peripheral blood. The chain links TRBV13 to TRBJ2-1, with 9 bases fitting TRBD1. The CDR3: CASSLSQTGGYNEQFF. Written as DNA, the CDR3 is TGTGCCAGCAGCTTAAGCCAGACAGGGGGCTACAATGAGCAGTTCTTC.